Listed below are T cell receptor beta chains from one sample, sequenced in a study of beta chain features in type 1 diabetes. Clones were read by immunoSEQ multiplex PCR, and TCRdb kept only the in-frame ones, dropping some. The table includes about 170,000 clones, about 8% detected once. Sequenced material: central memory CD4+ T cells from blood. The source is a woman aged 40 to 50 with type 1 diabetes. Each CDR3 is given with its conserved first and last residue. The D gene is left open where the match is weak. Clone size, where shown, is once, few, many, or a class for clones that have expanded.

J gene	D gene	clone size	V gene	CDR3 protein	CDR3 DNA
TRBJ2-5	TRBD1	NA	TRBV29-1	CSVGTGGPETQYF	TGCAGCGTCGGGACAGGGGGTCCAGAGACCCAGTACTTC
TRBJ2-2	NA	few	TRBV4-1	CASSPRRDGTGELFF	TGCGCCAGCAGCCCCCGCAGGGATGGCACCGGGGAGCTGTTTTTT
TRBJ2-5	TRBD2	NA	TRBV5-1	CASSLAAAGVGETQYF	TGCGCCAGCAGCTTGGCGGCAGCGGGAGTTGGTGAGACCCAGTACTTC
TRBJ2-2	NA	NA	TRBV7-9	CASNSAGAAGELFF	TGTGCCAGCAACTCCGCGGGGGCGGCCGGGGAGCTGTTTTTT
TRBJ1-5	NA	few	TRBV10-3	CATTDYSNQPQHF	TGTGCCACCACAGATTATAGCAATCAGCCCCAGCATTTT
TRBJ2-1	TRBD1	few	TRBV5-1	CASSSGTGAVNEQFF	TGCGCCAGCAGCAGCGGGACAGGGGCCGTGAATGAGCAGTTCTTC
TRBJ1-1	TRBD1	many	TRBV13	CASSSYRDRATEAFF	TGTGCCAGCAGCTCATACCGGGACAGGGCGACTGAAGCTTTCTTT
TRBJ1-2	NA	NA	TRBV7-2	CASSPQTDLYGYTF	TGTGCCAGCAGCCCCCAGACAGACCTCTATGGCTACACCTTC
TRBJ1-2	NA	NA	TRBV6-5	CASSYGPGDDGYTF	TGTGCCAGCAGTTACGGGCCAGGGGACGATGGCTACACCTTC
TRBJ1-2	NA	NA	TRBV28	CASSTTGYGYTF	TGTGCCAGCAGTACGACAGGTTATGGCTACACCTTC
TRBJ1-2	TRBD1	few	TRBV5-4	CASSLSLGQGAHGYTF	TGTGCCAGCAGCTTAAGCCTGGGACAGGGGGCACATGGCTACACCTTC
TRBJ1-5	NA	NA	TRBV28	CASTPNRGFRYQPQHF	TGTGCCAGCACCCCTAACCGGGGTTTTAGGTATCAGCCCCAGCATTTT
TRBJ1-1	NA	few	TRBV5-4	CASTTTRAGGTEAFF	TGTGCCAGCACCACGACCCGAGCCGGGGGCACTGAAGCTTTCTTT
TRBJ2-1	TRBD2	few	TRBV11-2	CASRIAGAPYNEQFF	TGTGCCAGCAGGATAGCGGGGGCCCCCTACAATGAGCAGTTCTTC
TRBJ1-6	NA	NA	TRBV5-4	CASSFGGQDNSPLHF	TGTGCCAGCAGCTTCGGGGGGCAGGATAATTCACCCCTCCACTTT
TRBJ1-1	TRBD1	few	TRBV10-3	CAISPGGEAPEAFF	TGTGCCATCAGTCCAGGGGGCGAAGCGCCTGAGGCTTTCTTT
TRBJ2-3	TRBD2	few	TRBV7-3	CASSLLRGADTQYF	TGTGCCAGCAGCTTACTCCGGGGGGCAGATACGCAGTATTTT
TRBJ2-7	TRBD1	NA	TRBV7-2	CASSPGQGREQYF	TGTGCCAGCAGCCCAGGACAGGGACGCGAGCAGTACTTC
TRBJ2-7	TRBD2	few	TRBV29-1	CSGGGGTSDYEQYF	TGCAGCGGGGGCGGGGGGACTAGCGACTACGAGCAGTACTTC
TRBJ2-1	TRBD2	NA	TRBV5-1	CASSLASSGSWVEQFF	TGCGCCAGCAGCTTGGCTTCTAGCGGGAGTTGGGTTGAGCAGTTCTTC
TRBJ2-7	NA	few	TRBV7-9	CASSPQGGDYEQYF	TGTGCCAGCAGCCCCCAGGGTGGGGACTACGAGCAGTACTTC
TRBJ1-2	NA	few	TRBV7-3	CASSLGDGVNYGYTF	TGTGCCAGCAGCTTAGGAGACGGCGTTAACTATGGCTACACCTTC
TRBJ1-2	TRBD1	few	TRBV19	CASRQGAGDGYTF	TGTGCCAGCCGACAGGGGGCAGGAGATGGCTACACCTTC
TRBJ2-5	NA	NA	TRBV15	CATSRDGHILQETQYF	TGTGCCACCAGCAGAGATGGGCACATCCTGCAAGAGACCCAGTACTTC
TRBJ2-3	TRBD2	NA	TRBV4-3	CASSQGTSGLDTQYF	TGCGCCAGCAGCCAGGGGACTAGCGGTTTAGATACGCAGTATTTT
TRBJ1-5	TRBD1	few	TRBV2	CASSPGTVNQPQHF	TGTGCCAGCAGTCCAGGGACAGTCAATCAGCCCCAGCATTTT
TRBJ2-1	TRBD2	few	TRBV28	CASSPLPSGSSYNEQFF	TGTGCCAGCAGTCCCTTGCCTAGCGGGAGCTCCTACAATGAGCAGTTCTTC